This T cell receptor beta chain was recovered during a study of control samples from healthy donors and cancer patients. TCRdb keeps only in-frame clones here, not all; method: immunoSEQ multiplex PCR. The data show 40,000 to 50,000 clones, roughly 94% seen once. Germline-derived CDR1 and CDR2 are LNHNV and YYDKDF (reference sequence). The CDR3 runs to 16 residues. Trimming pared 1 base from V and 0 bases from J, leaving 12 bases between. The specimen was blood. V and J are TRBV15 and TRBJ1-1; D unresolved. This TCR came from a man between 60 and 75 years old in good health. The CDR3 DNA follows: TGTGCCACCAGCAGAGCAAGGGCTATCATGAACACTGAAGCTTTCTTT. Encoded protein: CATSRARAIMNTEAFF.